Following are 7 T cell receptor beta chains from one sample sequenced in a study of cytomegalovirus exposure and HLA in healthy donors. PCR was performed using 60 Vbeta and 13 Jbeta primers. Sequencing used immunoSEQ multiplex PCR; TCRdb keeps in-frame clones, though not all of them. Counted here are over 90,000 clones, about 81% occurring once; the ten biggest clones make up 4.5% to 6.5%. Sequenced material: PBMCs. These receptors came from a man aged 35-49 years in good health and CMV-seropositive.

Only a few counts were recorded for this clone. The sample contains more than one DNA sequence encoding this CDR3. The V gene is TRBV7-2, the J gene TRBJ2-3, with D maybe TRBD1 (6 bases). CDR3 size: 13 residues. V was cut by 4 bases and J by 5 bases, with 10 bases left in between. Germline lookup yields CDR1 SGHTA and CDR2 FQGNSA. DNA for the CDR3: TGTGCCAGCAGCTCTCAGGGGATAGATACGCAGTATTTT. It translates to CASSSQGIDTQYF. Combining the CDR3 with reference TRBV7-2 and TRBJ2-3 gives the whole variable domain GAGVSQSPSNKVTEKGKDVELRCDPISGHTALYWYRQSLGQGLEFLIYFQGNSAPDKSGLPSDRFSAERTGGSVSTLTIQRTQQEDSAVYLCASSSQGIDTQYFGPGTRLTVL.

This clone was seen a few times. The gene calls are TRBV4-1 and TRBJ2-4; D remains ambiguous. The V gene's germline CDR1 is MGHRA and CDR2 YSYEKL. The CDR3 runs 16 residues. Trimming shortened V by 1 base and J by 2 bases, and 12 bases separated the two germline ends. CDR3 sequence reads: CASSQAAGLTKNIQYF. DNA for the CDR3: TGCGCCAGCAGCCAAGCGGCAGGTTTAACCAAAAACATTCAGTACTTC.

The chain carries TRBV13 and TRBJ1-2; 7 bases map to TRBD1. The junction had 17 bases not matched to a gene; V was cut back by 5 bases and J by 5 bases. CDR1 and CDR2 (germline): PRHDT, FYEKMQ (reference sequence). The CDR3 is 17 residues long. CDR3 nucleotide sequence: TGTGCCAGCAGCCCCGGGACAGACGAGTCGAATATTTATGGCTACACCTTC. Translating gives CASSPGTDESNIYGYTF.

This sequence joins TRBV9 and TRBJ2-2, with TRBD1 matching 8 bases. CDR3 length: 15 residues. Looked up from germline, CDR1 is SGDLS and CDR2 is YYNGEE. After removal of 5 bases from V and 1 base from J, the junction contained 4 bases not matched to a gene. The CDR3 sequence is CASRAGGGNTGELFF. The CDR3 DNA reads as TGTGCCAGCAGAGCAGGGGGCGGGAACACCGGGGAGCTGTTTTTT. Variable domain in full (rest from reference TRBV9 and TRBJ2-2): DSGVTQTPKHLITATGQRVTLRCSPRSGDLSVYWYQQSLDQGLQFLIQYYNGEERAKGNILERFSAQQFPDLHSELNLSSLELGDSALYFCASRAGGGNTGELFFGEGSRLTVL.

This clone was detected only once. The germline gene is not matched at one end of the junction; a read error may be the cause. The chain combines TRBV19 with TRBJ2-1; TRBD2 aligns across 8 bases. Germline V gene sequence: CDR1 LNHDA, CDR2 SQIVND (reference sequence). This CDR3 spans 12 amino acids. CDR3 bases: TGTGCCAGTAGTATGGTTAGCGGGATAAGCCTCTTC. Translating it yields CASSMVSGISLF.

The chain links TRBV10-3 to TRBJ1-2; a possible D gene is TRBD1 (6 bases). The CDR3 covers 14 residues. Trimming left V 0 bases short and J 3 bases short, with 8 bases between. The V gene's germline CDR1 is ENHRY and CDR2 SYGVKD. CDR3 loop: CAISESQGYYGYTF. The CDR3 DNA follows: TGTGCCATCAGTGAGTCCCAGGGGTACTATGGCTACACCTTC.

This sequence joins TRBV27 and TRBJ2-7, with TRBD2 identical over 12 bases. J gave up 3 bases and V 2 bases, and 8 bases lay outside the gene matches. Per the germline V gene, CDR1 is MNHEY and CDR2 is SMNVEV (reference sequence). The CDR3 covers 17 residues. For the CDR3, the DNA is TGTGCCAGCAGTTTAACCGCATGGACTAGCGGGAACTACGAGCAGTACTTC. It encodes CASSLTAWTSGNYEQYF.